The 14 T cell receptor beta chains presented below share a single source sample, sequenced in a study of T cells in Graves' hyperthyroidism and ophthalmopathy. The TCR beta CDR3 regions underwent amplification using RNA transcripts as the source. TCR CDR3 regions were first amplified by RT-PCR with HTBI primers. TCRdb reprocessed the multiplex PCR reads via MiXCR and lists one record per CDR3 protein. The table includes about 320,000 distinct CDR3 sequences, around 17% detected once. The sample consisted of blood. The receptors here all came from a man younger than 40 with Graves' hyperthyroidism.

This clonotype appeared a few times. This chain joins TRBV7-8 and TRBJ2-2; D unresolved. This CDR3 spans 13 amino acids. Germline CDR1 SGHVS, CDR2 FQNEAQ. V was shortened by 5 bases and J by 3 bases, with 7 bases between the two germline ends. The CDR3: CASSTAHTGELFF. In DNA, the CDR3 is TGTGCCAGCAGCACCGCCCACACCGGGGAGCTGTTTTTT.

This clonotype has a count of ten or more. The chain couples TRBV5-1 to TRBJ1-2, with TRBD1 matching 11 bases. Germline V lookup: CDR1 SGHRS, CDR2 YFSETQ. V was clipped by 4 bases and J by 8 bases; unmatched bases: 7. This CDR3 has 14 amino acids. CDR3 nucleotide sequence: TGCGCCAGCAGCCCAGGGACAGGGGGGTTCGGCTACACCTTC. The encoded protein is CASSPGTGGFGYTF. Full variable domain (missing parts from reference TRBV5-1 and TRBJ1-2): KAGVTQTPRYLIKTRGQQVTLSCSPISGHRSVSWYQQTPGQGLQFLFEYFSETQRNKGNFPGRFSGRQFSNSRSEMNVSTLELGDSALYLCASSPGTGGFGYTFGSGTRLTVV.

This clonotype was observed a handful of times. The chain is built from TRBV10-3 and TRBJ2-7; perhaps TRBD2 as D (9 bases). The CDR3 totals 18 residues. Deletions cut 2 bases from V and 4 bases from J, with 24 bases between. Germline V gene data show CDR1 as ENHRY and CDR2 as SYGVKD. The CDR3 reads CAISEGQGSTSGQYEQYF. The CDR3 DNA sequence: TGTGCCATCAGTGAGGGACAGGGATCAACTAGCGGGCAGTACGAGCAGTACTTC.

This clonotype was seen only a few times. The rearrangement uses TRBV7-9 and TRBJ1-5; 8 bases map to TRBD1. Germline CDR1 reads SEHNR; CDR2 reads FQNEAQ (reference sequence). After removal of 3 bases from V and 6 bases from J, the junction contained 7 bases not matched to a gene. This CDR3 contains 15 residues. CDR3 coding DNA: TGTGCCAGCAGCTTGGGTCAGGGGGCAGGTCAGCCCCAGCATTTT. Translation: CASSLGQGAGQPQHF.

This clonotype was seen at least ten times. J is TRBJ1-2 and V is TRBV12-3 or TRBV12-4; D perhaps matches TRBD1 (6 bases). The CDR3 is 12 residues long. The V end lost 5 bases, the J end lost 7 bases, and 11 bases lay between the germline ends. The CDR3 loop reads CASSLRGSGYTF. CDR3 nucleotides: TGTGCCAGCAGTCTCAGGGGTTCTGGCTACACCTTC.

The sample holds many counts of this clonotype. The CDR3 region has the DNA TGTGCCAGCAAGTGGCAGGGCCAGGGCTATGGCTACACCTTC. This gives the protein CASKWQGQGYGYTF. V is TRBV27 and J is TRBJ1-2, with D possibly matching TRBD1 (5 bases). Deletions cut 7 bases from V and 4 bases from J, with 16 bases between. CDR1 and CDR2 from the germline V gene are MNHEY and SMNVEV (reference sequence). The length of the CDR3 is 14 residues.

This clonotype was observed a few times. This chain connects TRBV19 to TRBJ1-1; D ambiguous. Between the trimmed V and J ends, which lost 6 bases and 7 bases, there was a span of 21 bases. Germline V lookup: CDR1 LNHDA, CDR2 SQIVND (reference sequence). This CDR3 region has 15 residues. CDR3 residues: CASRPVGRTTSEAFF. In DNA, the CDR3 is TGTGCCAGTAGGCCAGTCGGACGGACCACAAGTGAAGCTTTCTTT.

This clonotype was seen ten or more times. This chain connects TRBV28 to TRBJ2-1; TRBD2 agrees at 8 bases. The V and J ends lost 6 bases and 7 bases, in that order; junction bases with no gene match: 8. The CDR3 covers 14 residues. Germline V gives CDR1 MDHEN, CDR2 SYDVKM. Here the CDR3 DNA reads TGTGCCAGCAGCCCAGCGGGAGTAGGAAATGAGCAGTTCTTC. This gives the protein CASSPAGVGNEQFF.

This clonotype occurred many times. The V gene is TRBV7-6, the J gene TRBJ2-7; perhaps D is TRBD1 or TRBD2 (6 bases each). Germline lookup yields CDR1 SGHVS and CDR2 FNYEAQ. CDR3 length equals 15 residues. Trimming pared 8 bases from V and 2 bases from J, leaving 19 bases between. The CDR3 DNA is TGTGCCAGCCGCCCTAGAGTCGGGGGCGCCTACGAGCAGTACTTC. It translates to CASRPRVGGAYEQYF.

Many counts were recorded for this clonotype. The genes are TRBV28 and TRBJ2-1; D assignment may be TRBD1 or TRBD2 (7 bases each). In germline, CDR1 is MDHEN, CDR2 SYDVKM. V gave up 3 bases and J gave up 9 bases, with 21 bases separating them. The CDR3 is 16 residues long. The CDR3 region is CASSLPGGGIQGEQFF. CDR3 nucleotides: TGTGCCAGCAGTTTGCCAGGGGGGGGGATTCAGGGTGAGCAGTTCTTC.

This clonotype was seen only once. The V gene is TRBV18, the J gene TRBJ2-5; TRBD2 aligns across 8 bases. Trimming at V came to 0 bases and at J to 4 bases, leaving 10 bases not matched to a gene. The CDR3 length is 17 residues. CDR1 KGHSH and CDR2 LQKENI come from the germline V gene. CDR3 sequence (DNA): TGTGCCAGCTCACCACCGGGGGCGGGAGGCCCACTAGAGACCCAGTACTTC. It is translated as CASSPPGAGGPLETQYF. Together with reference TRBV18 and TRBJ2-5, the CDR3 gives the full variable domain: NAGVMQNPRHLVRRRGQEARLRCSPMKGHSHVYWYRQLPEEGLKFMVYLQKENIIDESGMPKERFSAEFPKEGPSILRIQQVVRGDSAAYFCASSPPGAGGPLETQYFGPGTRLLVL.

On this clonotype: Since a much larger clone is just one base distant, this may be a read error. The V gene is TRBV3-1, the J gene TRBJ2-5; 9 bases agree with TRBD1. CDR1 and CDR2 (germline): LGHDT, YNNKEL (reference sequence). J was trimmed by 7 bases and V by 3 bases; bases with no gene match: 9. The CDR3 contains 15 residues. CDR3 nucleotides: TGTGCCAGCAGCCATGGGACAGGGCATTCTGGGACCCAGTACTTC. Protein sequence: CASSHGTGHSGTQYF.

In this sample, this clonotype turned up many times. The chain couples TRBV12-3 or TRBV12-4 to TRBJ1-4; 9 bases align to TRBD1. V trimming: 5 bases; J trimming: 8 bases; junction bases outside the gene matches: 9. The CDR3 runs to 15 residues. CDR3 bases: TGTGCCAGCAGTGCTCCGGGACAGGGAACAGAAAAACTGTTTTTT. It is translated as CASSAPGQGTEKLFF.

This clonotype has ten or more counts. This chain joins TRBV5-1 and TRBJ2-2; D is tentatively TRBD1 or TRBD2 (5 bases each). The V gene lost 9 bases and the J gene lost 1 base, with 10 bases spanning the gap. Germline CDR1 SGHRS, CDR2 YFSETQ. The CDR3 sequence is 13 residues long. The CDR3 here is CANPGRNTGELFF. CDR3 sequence (DNA): TGCGCCAATCCGGGACGGAACACCGGGGAGCTGTTTTTT.